This entry concerns a single TCR beta chain. No antigen is known for it. This entry belongs to a study of blood T cells in healthy people across ages. For the second PCR, which ran for about 7 to 11 cycles, a sample-barcoded 5' primer and a J-beta primer mix were used. The template-switch adaptor was a 5' adaptor with 12 random nucleotides. It tagged each cDNA molecule. In TCRdb, the 5' RACE reads were re-called with MiXCR into one record per CDR3 protein. The sample lists roughly 1,500,000 distinct CDR3 sequences, approximately 42% occurring once. Study-wide results and limits: Researchers judged that diversity estimates from one million T cells fell short of true values. TCR beta diversity, measured per million T cells, fell in a roughly linear way with age.

Sequenced: blood. The TCR sequence derives from a woman between 18 and 29 years old in good health.

In nucleotides, the CDR3 is TGCGCCAGCAGTCCCCCCTCACTCGGGAGGGCCCAAGACACAGATACGCAGTATTTT. This codes for CASSPPSLGRAQDTDTQYF. This chain uses TRBV10-2 with TRBJ2-3; 8 nucleotides align to TRBD2. Germline CDR1 reads WSHSY; CDR2 reads SAAADI. With 5 bases clipped from V and 2 bases from J, the junction kept 18 bases outside the gene matches. The CDR3 is 19 amino acids.